These T cell receptor beta chains were read from a single sample in a study of blood T cell repertoires in COVID-19. Assay used: immunoSEQ multiplex PCR; TCRdb lists only in-frame clones, some missing. The sample lists 150,000 to 200,000 clones; roughly 80% were seen once. Sequenced sample: peripheral blood. These receptors were collected from a woman aged 55-70 years with COVID-19, enrolled during active disease. Both conserved end residues are part of each CDR3. A D gene is named only where the DNA matches it firmly. Size values are once, few and many counts, or a class for expanded clones, and some rows have none.

- TRBJ2-3 - TRBV28 TGTGCCAGCAGTTCCCTCAGGGTCGAAACAGATACGCAGTATTTT CASSSLRVETDTQYF
hyperexpanded TRBJ2-7 TRBD1 TRBV28 TGTGCCAGCAGCTCCCTGACCGGGACAGGGGGGAACGAGCAGTACTTC CASSSLTGTGGNEQYF
- TRBJ2-3 - TRBV7-9 TGTGCCAGCAGCTTAGGAGAGGATACGCAGTATTTT CASSLGEDTQYF
- TRBJ1-6 TRBD1 TRBV19 TGTGCCAGTAGTTCCCGGGACAGGGGGCTTAATAATTCACCCCTCCACTTT CASSSRDRGLNNSPLHF
- TRBJ2-7 - TRBV28 TGTGCCAGCACTGAAGCGGGCCTCATCGGAGGCGAGCAGTACTTC CASTEAGLIGGEQYF
- TRBJ1-6 - TRBV27 TGTGCCAGCAGTTTATCGCAGGGGAGCTCCTATAATTCACCCCTCCACTTT CASSLSQGSSYNSPLHF
- TRBJ1-1 - TRBV10-2 TGCGCCACCAACGGGGGGCAGAAAGCTTTCTTT CATNGGQKAFF
- TRBJ1-5 TRBD1 TRBV5-1 TGCGCCAGCAGCCTGACAGGGGGCTGGGATCAGCCCCAGCATTTT CASSLTGGWDQPQHF
once TRBJ2-3 - TRBV28 TGTGCCAGCAGTTTAGCGGGCCACACAGATACGCAGTATTTT CASSLAGHTDTQYF
few TRBJ2-7 - TRBV5-4 TGTGCCAGCAGCTTGGGTGGGGGGAGCTCCTACGAGCAGTACTTC CASSLGGGSSYEQYF
- TRBJ1-2 - TRBV7-9 TGTGCCAGCAGCTCGCGAACCACAGGAAGAGCTAACTATGGCTACACCTTC CASSSRTTGRANYGYTF
- TRBJ1-1 - TRBV10-2 TGCGCCAGCAGTGACAGGGGGAACACTGAAGCTTTCTTT CASSDRGNTEAFF
- TRBJ1-1 - TRBV3-1/TRBV3-2 TGTGCCAGCAGCCAACTCCTAAGGACACAAGCGAACACTGAAGCTTTCTTT CASSQLLRTQANTEAFF
- TRBJ1-4 TRBD1 TRBV11-2 TGTGCCAGCAGCCCAAACAGGGGTAGCGGTGAAAAACTGTTTTTT CASSPNRGSGEKLFF
- TRBJ2-6 - TRBV3-1/TRBV3-2 TGTGCCAGCAGCCAAGATCCGGATTGGGCGGGTTCCTTCTCTGGGGCCAACGTCCTGACTTTC CASSQDPDWAGSFSGANVLTF
- TRBJ1-1 TRBD1 TRBV5-1 TGCGCCAGCAGCTTGTGGACAGGGGGTACTGAAGCTTTCTTT CASSLWTGGTEAFF
- TRBJ1-1 - TRBV6-5 TGTGCCAGCAGTTACATGGGGGGATCCGTTCGGACTGAAGCTTTCTTT CASSYMGGSVRTEAFF
- TRBJ1-4 TRBD1 TRBV7-9 TGTGCCAGCAGCAGAGGGGGCGGACCGAATGAAAAACTGTTTTTT CASSRGGGPNEKLFF
- TRBJ1-4 TRBD1 TRBV6-2/TRBV6-3 TGTGCCAGCAGTTACTCCGGGACAGGGGAAAAACTGTTTTTT CASSYSGTGEKLFF
- TRBJ2-2 - TRBV5-1 TGCGCCAGCAGTGAAAGGGTGTTAGCGGAGAACACCGGGGAGCTGTTTTTT CASSERVLAENTGELFF
- TRBJ2-3 TRBD2 TRBV2 TGTGCCAGCAGTTCTAGCGGGGTGGGGACAGATACGCAGTATTTT CASSSSGVGTDTQYF
- TRBJ1-1 TRBD1 TRBV19 TGTGCCAGTAGTATTAGGCTTAACAGGGGTAACACTGAAGCTTTCTTT CASSIRLNRGNTEAFF
- TRBJ2-2 TRBD2 TRBV5-1 TGCGCCAGCAGCCCAGGACTAGCGGGGGGTCGCGGCGGGGAGCTGTTTTTT CASSPGLAGGRGGELFF
- TRBJ2-1 TRBD2 TRBV9 TGTGCCAGCAGCGTCTACTCTAGCGGGGGGTCCTACAATGAGCAGTTCTTC CASSVYSSGGSYNEQFF
- TRBJ1-3 - TRBV28 TGTGCCAGCAGTTTGCACAGGGCTCCCTCCGGAAACACCATATATTTT CASSLHRAPSGNTIYF
- TRBJ1-3 TRBD1 TRBV7-2 TGTGCCAGCAGCACCGGGACAGCTGGAAACACCATATATTTT CASSTGTAGNTIYF
once TRBJ1-4 TRBD1 TRBV5-1 TGCGCCAGCAGAGAATACCCCGGGACAGGAAGAAAACTGTTTTTT CASREYPGTGRKLFF
- TRBJ1-2 TRBD1 TRBV2 TGTGCCAGCAGGGACAGGGTGGATCAGAACTATGGCTACACCTTC CASRDRVDQNYGYTF
- TRBJ2-1 TRBD1 TRBV27 TGTGCCAGCAGTACGGGGACAGCCTACAATGAGCAGTTCTTC CASSTGTAYNEQFF
- TRBJ1-6 - TRBV2 TGTGCCAGCAGTGGGACAGATTATAATTCACCCCTCCACTTT CASSGTDYNSPLHF
- TRBJ1-1 TRBD1 TRBV5-1 TGCGCCAGCAGCCGGGTGACAGGGACTACTGAAGCTTTCTTT CASSRVTGTTEAFF
- TRBJ2-1 TRBD2 TRBV11-3 TGTGCCAGCAGCTTAGGGCCGGGCGGGGGATTCAATGAGCAGTTCTTC CASSLGPGGGFNEQFF
once TRBJ1-1 TRBD1 TRBV10-3 TGTGCCATCAGTGGGACAGCAGGGGGATCTGAAGCTTTCTTT CAISGTAGGSEAFF
- TRBJ2-5 - TRBV18 TGTGCCAGCTCAGGATCCGGGAGCCAAGAGACCCAGTACTTC CASSGSGSQETQYF
- TRBJ1-1 - TRBV29-1 TGCAGCGTTGAAGGAAGGGGAAGGAACACTGAAGCTTTCTTT CSVEGRGRNTEAFF
- TRBJ2-2 - TRBV9 TGTGCCAGCAGCTCCAGACAGGAAGCTAGGACCGGGGAGCTGTTTTTT CASSSRQEARTGELFF
- TRBJ1-2 TRBD1 TRBV5-5 TGTGCCAGCAGCTTGGAGGTAGGGGGCATCTATGGCTACACCTTC CASSLEVGGIYGYTF
few TRBJ2-1 - TRBV7-3 TGTGCCAGCAGCCGGCTTAGACAGGAGCAGTTCTTC CASSRLRQEQFF
- TRBJ2-7 - TRBV28 TGTGCCAGCAGTTACCCAACAGGGACGGGGCCAATTGGCGAGCAGTACTTC CASSYPTGTGPIGEQYF
- TRBJ2-2 TRBD1 TRBV5-4 TGTGCCAGCAGCCCCCCGGGACAGGGGGCAAACACCGGGGAGCTGTTTTTT CASSPPGQGANTGELFF
- TRBJ1-2 TRBD1 TRBV11-2 TGTGCCAGCAGCTTAGTGACAGGGGGAAGGATTAATGGCTACACCTTC CASSLVTGGRINGYTF
- TRBJ2-1 TRBD2 TRBV28 TGTGCCAGCAGTCCTCTAGCGGTGTCCTACAATGAGCAGTTCTTC CASSPLAVSYNEQFF
- TRBJ2-7 TRBD1 TRBV7-2 TGTGCCAGCAGCCCGACGACAGGGGGCTACGAGCAGTACTTC CASSPTTGGYEQYF
- TRBJ1-3 - TRBV19 TGTGCCAGTAGACTCGGGATCTCTGGAAACACCATATATTTT CASRLGISGNTIYF
- TRBJ2-1 TRBD2 TRBV7-2 TGTGCCAGCAGCTCGAGATCAAGCGGGAGGGCCTTATCAAATGAGCAGTTCTTC CASSSRSSGRALSNEQFF
- TRBJ1-2 TRBD1 TRBV6-5 TGTGCCAGCAGTACCGGACAGGGGACGATCGAGGGCTACACCTTC CASSTGQGTIEGYTF
- TRBJ1-1 - TRBV5-1 TGCGCCAGCAGCAGCAGGGTAAACACTGAAGCTTTCTTT CASSSRVNTEAFF
- TRBJ2-1 - TRBV19 TGTGCCAGTAGTTCCCCTCGGGGAGGCCAGGGTGAGCAGTTCTTC CASSSPRGGQGEQFF
few TRBJ1-2 TRBD1 TRBV30 TGTGCCTGGAGTCGGGGGGGACAGGGAGGTGGCTACACCTTC CAWSRGGQGGGYTF